This entry describes one TCR beta chain. Cohort 3 recovered donors had two negative PCRs, clearance, or symptom resolution. Data came from immunoSEQ multiplex PCR; TCRdb stores just in-frame clones and leaves some out. The sample holds about 380,000 clones, about 89% seen once. CDR1 is LNHDA, CDR2 SQIVND, per germline (reference sequence). V lost 1 base, J lost 7 bases, and 10 bases lay in between. CDR3 length: 14 residues. The data were taken from a study of blood T cell repertoires in COVID-19. Study in general: PBMCs, B-cell-depleted T cells, or T cells were the source of the cDNA or gDNA that made up the material.

The chain carries TRBV19 and TRBJ1-4; D is undetermined. The sequence came from a man younger than 45 who had recovered from COVID-19. The specimen was PBMCs or T cells enriched from blood (not recorded which). As DNA, the CDR3 is TGTGCCAGTAGTATAGTTGCGAATCGTGAAAAACTGTTTTTT. Amino acid sequence: CASSIVANREKLFF.